This T cell receptor (beta chain) is drawn from a study of CD8 T cells in Susac syndrome (dated 2019 in TCRdb). Broadly, across the study: Of the Susac syndrome patients who were sequenced, eight or nine were in clinical remission while about six had clinically active disease. At blood withdrawal, Susac syndrome patients were either therapy-naive, taking corticosteroids (in some cases with IVIg as well), or taking IVIg alone. The study used repertoire sequencing to test whether antigen drove CD8+ T cell activation and differentiation in Susac syndrome. Broader findings and caveats from the paper: The TCR sequencing and HLA analysis was acknowledged to have included a relatively small number of individuals. In patients with Susac syndrome, the CD4+ T cell repertoire showed no detectable clonal expansion.

RNA was extracted using the RNeasy kit, and roughly 0.5 to 1 microgram was reverse transcribed with random hexamers. TCR beta CDR3 regions were amplified with the immunoSEQ multiplex PCR assay covering 54 Vbeta and 13 Jbeta segments. PCR amplification bias was corrected by using a synthetic template baseline for primer optimization and computational correction. Per the authors' processing: Reads were assigned to V, D and J genes according to IMGT and analyzed in immunoSEQ Analyzer, with only productive sequences retained. Clonality was calculated as one minus the Shannon entropy normalized by log2 of the number of productive unique sequences. Public and private clones were assessed among the 100 most prevalent clones of each patient and control. Clones were defined as Susac-specific when absent from the healthy and MS cohorts, from about 1,100 published viral clones and from other ImmuneACCESS disease sequences. TCRdb reprocessed the public reads (quality trimming at Q25 with fastp, clone calling with MiXCR) and kept in-frame beta chains. Duplicate CDR3 protein sequences are folded into a single record with the most common DNA and genes. The V and J calls and clone size come from TCRdb's table, not from the authors' own analysis. For this sample there are 100,000 to 150,000 distinct CDR3 sequences; nearly 96% appear just once. Jointly, the top ten make up over 0.12% of the sample.

Details on this clonotype: Its antigen remains unidentified. The record has no base qualities; no much larger clone is one base away.

High-throughput TCR beta sequencing profiled peripheral blood CD8+ and CD4+ T cells from healthy donors, Susac syndrome patients and multiple sclerosis patients. Recently defined diagnostic criteria for definite or probable disease were met by the Susac syndrome patients. Bulk CD8+ and CD4+ T cells were purified by magnetic negative isolation, while CD8+ TEMRA cells were enriched using FACS. Blood was collected in EDTA tubes and processed within 24 hours, with PBMCs isolated through density gradient centrifugation. PBMCs intended for TCR sequencing were cryopreserved in liquid nitrogen and were subsequently thawed in a 37 degrees C water bath. A purity of at least 90% was achieved for sorted or isolated CD4+, CD8+ and CD8+ TEMRA cells. CDR1 and CDR2 are drawn from the germline V gene (reference sequence): LNHNV, YYDKDF. The V and J ends are trimmed by 1 base and 0 bases, leaving 15 bases between them. There are 17 amino acids in the CDR3, from cysteine to phenylalanine inclusive. Of all the DNA, just the CDR3 is kept, 51 bases in frame from base 1.

The TCR sequence derives from a human donor with Susac syndrome. The sequencing sample was made of CD4+ T cells from PBMCs. The V and J segments used are TRBV15 and TRBJ1-1, with a tentative D gene TRBD1 over 5 matching bases. The CDR3 has the sequence CATSRGEGNIMNTEAFF. The bases read TGTGCCACCAGCAGAGGGGAGGGGAATATCATGAACACTGAAGCTTTCTTT.